Listed here is a single T cell receptor beta chain. The specificity of this receptor is unknown. The record has no base qualities; no much larger clone is one base away. The cohort was made up of roughly 670 healthy bone marrow donors. At the time of sampling, all cohort members were nominally healthy, though unrecorded immune exposures were likely present. The donor was CMV seropositive and was included in the group of 250 to 300 seropositive cohort members. A peripheral blood sample was collected from each donor, and TCR beta sequencing was performed on peripheral blood mononuclear cells. The Qiagen DNeasy Blood Extraction Kit was used to extract genomic DNA from the blood cell samples. The sample comes from a study of cytomegalovirus exposure and HLA in healthy donors (dated by TCRdb to the late 2010s). Context from the whole study: In an earlier analysis of under 750 of the donors, roughly 300 Gb of sequence data and some 120 million unique TCR beta sequences from about 179 million T cells were reported. An early release that covered about 600 HLA-typed donors contained about 300 gigabases of sequencing data and approximately 85 million unique TCR sequences. Among the roughly 400 genotyped donors, around 81% belonged to the genetic ancestry cluster associated with self-reported Caucasian donors. The study was designed to test whether signatures of past pathogen exposure could be identified by cataloging public T cell receptors. The T cell repertoires of several hundred subjects were profiled by immunosequencing and related to cytomegalovirus serostatus. In addition to the first cohort of 666 subjects, a separate validation cohort of 120 different subjects was used. The study combined high-throughput TCR immunosequencing, statistical association of individual TCRs with disease status, and machine learning to predict cytomegalovirus infection status. To study patterns of TCR occurrence, a later analysis re-analyzed previously published TCR beta repertoires from 666 donors and added high-resolution HLA genotyping. The later analysis used no new phenotypic data to find candidate immune exposures, relying instead on TCR beta sequences and their occurrence across donors. To decide whether each TCR beta V gene segment behaved as functional or pseudogenic, an earlier analysis of approximately 600 of the donors relied on high-throughput TCR beta sequencing. Alongside the repertoire data, information on donor age, sex, ethnicity and CMV serostatus was compiled. A later genetic analysis took genome-wide SNP genotypes for about three fifths of the 666 donors and used that subset as a discovery cohort. Every discovery cohort repertoire had been produced on one sequencing platform. HLA typing covered class I and class II loci at four-digit resolution. Typing coverage varied by locus: roughly 629-640 donors for A, B, C, DRB1 and DQB1; more than 500 for DQA1; around 570 for DPA1; approximately 450 for DPB1. Several DR-DQ haplotypes were handled as single units for association and clustering because linkage in the cohort was strong. On average, around 200,000 unique TCR beta nucleotide sequences were sequenced per donor among some 420 genotyped donors of the cohort, with roughly 20% of those sequences being non-productive. The research as a whole found: Compared with the roughly 670-donor mean, donors in an Asian-associated ancestry cluster had fewer N-insertions in productive TCRs, according to a later genetic analysis. Presence/absence analyses assumed roughly uniform sequencing depth across donors, an assumption that may not hold. In a later analysis, several top co-occurrence clusters were reported to appear linked to parvovirus B19, influenza, CMV and Epstein-Barr virus. This cohort had only TCR beta chains sequenced, and the lack of alpha or paired-chain data limited which features could be detected. Some IMGT-functional V segments, including TRBV6-2 and TRBV6-3, could not be told apart with the 87-base-pair reads, so those segments were excluded. V-gene and J-gene trimming of TCR beta chains was associated with a missense DCLRE1C variant in a later genetic analysis, and the association was replicated in an independent cohort. Because counts were too low, approximately 15 rarely observed V segments, including chromosome 9 orphons, were excluded from the earlier analysis of around 590 of the donors. A group of highly shared sequence variants was considered likely to be a technical artifact of the sequencing pipeline. Broadly in line with IMGT annotations, most TCR beta V segments showed up in productive rearrangements about 87% or about 30% of the time in an earlier analysis of several hundred of the donors. A few of the identified cytomegalovirus-associated TCR beta chains were confirmed in vitro to be specific for cytomegalovirus antigens. Linkage disequilibrium might explain the correlated functional status among segregating V segments, but an unknown experimental factor could not be excluded. In the study, about 150 TCR beta chains were listed as associated with cytomegalovirus. Immune exposure information for the cohort was limited to CMV serostatus. Specific HLA alleles were associated with over 15,000 TCR beta sequences at a false discovery rate of 0.05 in a later analysis. Most CMV-associated TCR beta chains appeared to be HLA-restricted in a later analysis, and the HLA associations seemed to be driven largely by CMV exposure. While some public TCRs were present in many individuals, most TCR sequences turned up only very rarely across donors. In a later analysis, HLA-associated TCR beta chains were found to be more clonally expanded and to have lower generation probabilities than equally common non-associated chains. Because some donors lacked HLA typing at each locus, the association tests relied only on the typed subset. Cytomegalovirus status was reported to be diagnosed by the classifier with high specificity and sensitivity in both the original and validation cohorts. The authors suggested that the approach could potentially be generalized to other disease states and immunological phenotypes. A later analysis found that TCR association rates varied across HLA loci, with DRB1 alleles showing the most associated TCRs and HLA-C alleles the fewest. When HLA alleles, especially DR and DQ, strongly co-occurred, TCR associations were difficult to assign to individual alleles. A further reported finding was that TCR beta sequences accurately predicted the HLA-A and HLA-B alleles for most subjects in the first cohort.

Library preparation was by the immunoSEQ multiplex PCR assay. The multiplex PCR relied on a mix of 60 forward primers for TCR Vbeta segments and 13 reverse primers for TCR Jbeta segments. Amplification of the CDR3 region of rearranged TCR beta genes was performed with a multiplex PCR assay on genomic DNA. Amplified TCR beta libraries were sequenced as 87-base-pair reads on the Illumina HiSeq System. The study's processing was this. Across the roughly 640 repertoires, a later analysis counted some 81 million unique TCR beta chains, approximately 10 million of which were shared by at least two donors. Raw reads were error-corrected and collapsed into unique sequences by a nearest-neighbor algorithm in which closely related sequences were merged to remove PCR and sequencing errors. Alignment of CDR3 sequences to IMGT reference sequences was used to assign V, D and J gene segments. For a sequence to be retained, a match of at least six nucleotides to both a V gene segment and a J gene segment was required. Rearrangements were called productive when the CDR3 lacked stop codons and stayed in frame with V and J; all others were non-productive. Following IMGT convention, CDR3 was defined as the stretch from the second conserved V-encoded cysteine up to the conserved J-encoded phenylalanine. Sequences without an unambiguous match to a single V gene segment were excluded from the earlier analysis of 450 to 650 of the donors. In an earlier analysis of 587 of the donors, V segments were called functional above 56.7% productive rearrangements and were called segregating when the between-donor standard deviation exceeded 5%. A statistical classification framework was built for diagnosing cytomegalovirus status from the catalog of TCR beta chain sequences. A later analysis assigned V and J genes by comparing TCR nucleotide sequences with IMGT/GENE-DB human TR gene sequences. Using the TCRdist pipeline, a later analysis assigned CDR3 sequences along with most-parsimonious VDJ recombination scenarios. In a later analysis, each TCR beta chain was defined by its CDR3 amino acid sequence together with its V-gene family, and reads lacking a unique V-gene family were excluded. A later analysis removed several hundred highly shared, low-generation-probability nucleotide sequences to deal with suspected cross-contamination and a sequencing artifact. In a later analysis, a clonal expansion index for each public chain was calculated from normalized within-repertoire ranks of inferred template counts. A later analysis computed generation probabilities with a VDJ recombination model fitted to out-of-frame rearrangements, and checked the results against IGoR. Hypergeometric tests were used in a later analysis to score TCR-TCR, TCR-HLA and TCR-CMV co-occurrence, with a repertoire-size bias correction applied to the TCR pairs. In a later analysis, false discovery rates were estimated by permuting HLA or CMV assignments 20 times. In a later analysis, co-occurring TCRs were grouped with DBSCAN, and TCRdist sequence similarity was added when clustering was performed within HLA-allele-positive subsets. For co-occurrence clustering, repertoires with fewer than 30,000 or more than 120,000 public chains were excluded, along with roughly 5 repertoires with anomalous nucleotide sharing. TCRdb stores this immuneACCESS table with in-frame sequences only. Part of the clones is absent; in the studies checked, under half of the shortfall reflects unresolved V genes, and no reason is known for the rest. V and J calls and clone size are given by that table; D and trimming were obtained from the DNA. A total of over 150,000 clones appear in this sample, more than 70% of them only once. In total, the top ten clones hold under 5% of the sample.

The CDR3 goes from the cysteine to the phenylalanine over 16 residues. This entry keeps only the CDR3 DNA: 48 bases, framed from base 1. The germline V and J ends show losses of 5 bases and 4 bases respectively, and no gene match explains 9 bases of the junction. Taken from the germline V gene, the CDR1 and CDR2 loops are SGHTA and FQGNSA. The receptor chain draws on TRBV7-2 and TRBJ2-1; 9 bases in the junction line up with TRBD2. The sample consisted of PBMCs. The TCR comes from a man aged 25 to 40 in good health and CMV-seropositive. The CDR3 has the sequence CASSRAGGRVYNEQFF. The DNA is TGTGCCAGCAGCAGAGCGGGGGGCCGCGTATACAATGAGCAGTTCTTC.